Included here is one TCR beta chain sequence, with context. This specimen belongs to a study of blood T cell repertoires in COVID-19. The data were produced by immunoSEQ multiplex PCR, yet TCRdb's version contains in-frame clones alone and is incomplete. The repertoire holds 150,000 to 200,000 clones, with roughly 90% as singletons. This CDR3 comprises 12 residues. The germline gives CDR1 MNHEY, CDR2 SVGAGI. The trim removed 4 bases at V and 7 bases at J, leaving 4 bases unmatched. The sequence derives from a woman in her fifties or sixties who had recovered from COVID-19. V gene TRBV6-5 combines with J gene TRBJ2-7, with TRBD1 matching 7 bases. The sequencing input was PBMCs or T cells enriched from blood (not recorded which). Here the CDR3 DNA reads TGTGCCAGCAGTTCGACAGGGAAGGAGCAGTACTTC. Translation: CASSSTGKEQYF.